Described below is a single TCR beta chain sequence and its context. Its antigen remains unknown. This specimen includes other DNA sequences encoding the same CDR3. This entry belongs to a study of neoadjuvant anti-PD-1 for oral cavity cancer. Study conclusions and caveats: Higher pretreatment blood Treg/Th17 ratios correlated with higher pretreatment blood and lower post-treatment tumor TCRbeta clonality.

As for time point: after neoadjuvant nivolumab, at surgical resection. The patients had HPV-negative, locally advanced oral cavity squamous cell carcinoma. Repertoires were generated with immunoSEQ multiplex PCR, while TCRdb's copy carries only in-frame clones and drops some. The data show tens of thousands of clones, with 80% to 90% seen just once and roughly 2.9% held by the top ten. The V gene lost 4 bases and the J gene lost 2 bases, with 15 bases spanning the gap. CDR1 and CDR2 (germline): SGHAT, FQNNGV. CDR3 length: 15 residues. The chain recombines TRBV11-2 with TRBJ2-7; tentatively, D is TRBD1 (6 bases). The receptor's source is a person aged 35-80 years with oral cavity squamous cell carcinoma. Sequencing was performed on PBMCs, taken after nivolumab (anti-PD-1) treatment. Here the CDR3 DNA reads TGTGCCAGCAGCTCCCGGGACAACAGGCCCTACGAGCAGTACTTC. As protein: CASSSRDNRPYEQYF.